In its sample, the clone carrying this T cell receptor (beta chain) was seen a few times. These data come from a study of blood T cell repertoires in COVID-19. The CDR3 totals 13 residues. The V gene lost 7 bases and the J gene lost 2 bases, with 10 bases spanning the gap. Germline CDR1 is MNHEY and CDR2 is SMNVEV (reference sequence). Under the authors' procedure: Researchers report that nucleated cell counts were estimated from reference gene primer amplification. Produced via immunoSEQ multiplex PCR; TCRdb's table is partial and in-frame only. V and J calls and clone size are as listed in that table; D and trimming were resolved from the DNA. The table includes 200,000 to 300,000 clones, 88% detected once.

The sequenced material came from PBMCs or T cells enriched from blood (not recorded which). The genes are TRBV27 and TRBJ2-3; D may be TRBD2 (5 bases). The sequence was collected from a middle-aged woman with acute COVID-19. CDR3 loop: CASKLADTDTQYF. CDR3 DNA sequence: TGTGCCAGCAAGCTAGCCGACACAGATACGCAGTATTTT.